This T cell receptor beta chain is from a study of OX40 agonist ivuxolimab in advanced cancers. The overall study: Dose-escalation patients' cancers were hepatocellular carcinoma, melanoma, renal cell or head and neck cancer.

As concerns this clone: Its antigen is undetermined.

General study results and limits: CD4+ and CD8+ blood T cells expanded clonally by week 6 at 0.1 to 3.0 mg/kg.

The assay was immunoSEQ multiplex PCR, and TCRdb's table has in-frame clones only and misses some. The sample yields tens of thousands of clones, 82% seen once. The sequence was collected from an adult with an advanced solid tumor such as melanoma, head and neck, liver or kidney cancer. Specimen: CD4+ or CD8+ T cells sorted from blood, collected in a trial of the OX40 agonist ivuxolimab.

CDR3: CASSPRTPSSYNEQFF. The DNA for the CDR3 is TGTGCCAGCAGCCCTCGGACGCCTAGCTCCTACAATGAGCAGTTCTTC. This sequence joins TRBV14 and TRBJ2-1; no reliable D call. Germline V gene data show CDR1 as SGHDN and CDR2 as FVKESK. V lost 4 bases to trimming and J lost 0 bases, with 13 bases between them. The CDR3 is 16 residues long. Combining the CDR3 with reference TRBV14 and TRBJ2-1 gives the whole variable domain EAGVTQFPSHSVIEKGQTVTLRCDPISGHDNLYWYRRVMGKEIKFLLHFVKESKQDESGMPNNRFLAERTGGTYSTLKVQPAELEDSGVYFCASSPRTPSSYNEQFFGPGTRLTVL.